Below, 3 T cell receptor beta chains from the same sample are listed, as sequenced in a study of shared T cell receptors in the human thymus. The assay was immunoSEQ multiplex PCR, and TCRdb's table has in-frame clones only and misses some. This sample has roughly 560,000 clones, with 75% to 85% found just once. The data were also submitted as part of a second study, on human thymus T cells.

The sequencing sample was made of thymocytes. These receptors were obtained from a boy in the first two years of life with a congenital heart defect.

The chain uses TRBV14 and TRBJ2-5; a possible D gene is TRBD1 (6 bases). The DNA end favors TRBJ2-7, so the J call may be wrong. This CDR3 has 14 amino acids. CDR1 and CDR2 (germline): SGHDN, FVKESK. The CDR3 nucleotides are TGTGCCAGCAGCCCCCGACAGGTGACCTACGAGCAGTACTTC. Translating gives CASSPRQVTYEQYF.

This clone was counted a few times. V gene TRBV27 combines with J gene TRBJ2-4; D remains unclear. Between the trimmed V and J ends, which lost 4 bases and 0 bases, there was a span of 16 bases. Germline CDR1 is MNHEY and CDR2 is SMNVEV (reference sequence). This CDR3 is 17 amino acids long. In DNA, the CDR3 is TGTGCCAGCAGTTCCCGGTGGGTGACACTAGCCAAAAACATTCAGTACTTC. This sequence encodes CASSSRWVTLAKNIQYF.

This clone was counted between two and nine times. The chain links TRBV6-5 to TRBJ2-7, with D possibly matching TRBD1 (6 bases). Germline V gives CDR1 MNHEY, CDR2 SVGAGI. The CDR3 consists of 13 residues. Deletions cut 8 bases from V and 3 bases from J, with 14 bases between. Written as DNA, the CDR3 is TGTGCCAGCGGGATTGGACAGCTCTACGAGCAGTACTTC. This gives the protein CASGIGQLYEQYF.